The 17 T cell receptor beta chains presented below share a single source sample, sequenced in a study of blood T cell repertoires in COVID-19. Repertoires were generated with immunoSEQ multiplex PCR, while TCRdb's copy carries only in-frame clones and drops some. The repertoire includes roughly 250,000 clones, roughly nine tenths of them detected once, and 3% sits in the top ten. What was sequenced was PBMCs or T cells enriched from blood (not recorded which). These receptors originate from a woman between 45 and 60 years old who had recovered from COVID-19.

The J gene is TRBJ1-6, the V gene TRBV4-3; TRBD1 agrees at 8 bases. Germline V lookup: CDR1 LGHNA, CDR2 YSLEER. Trimming removed 2 bases from V and 6 bases from J; junction bases left unmatched: 6. This CDR3 region has 16 residues. CDR3 DNA sequence: TGCGCCAGCAGCCAATCCGGCAGGGGGCCTAATTCACCCCTCCACTTT. It encodes CASSQSGRGPNSPLHF.

The CDR3 DNA reads TGTGCCAGCTCACCGGAGCAAGGGAGGAATGGCTACACCTTC. Its translation is CASSPEQGRNGYTF. This chain joins TRBV18 and TRBJ1-2; D is undetermined. CDR3 length: 14 residues. Trimming pared 3 bases from V and 6 bases from J, leaving 14 bases between. CDR1 KGHSH and CDR2 LQKENI come from the germline V gene.

This chain uses TRBV30 with TRBJ1-1; unclear D gene. The CDR3 spans 13 residues. Trimming took off 1 base at V and 1 base at J, with 7 bases between the two ends. Germline CDR1 is GTSNPN and CDR2 is SVGIG (reference sequence). CDR3 DNA sequence: TGTGCCTGGAGTGAATCGGGGAACACTGAAGCTTTCTTT. Translating it yields CAWSESGNTEAFF.

The chain combines TRBV4-1 with TRBJ2-3; 8 bases are a match to TRBD2. The CDR3 is made up of 17 amino acids. Germline-derived CDR1 and CDR2 are MGHRA and YSYEKL. Germline trimming cut 2 bases from V and 6 bases from J; bases unmatched to any gene: 13. CDR3 nucleotides: TGCGCCAGCAGCCAACCCCCGGGGAGCGGGAGCCAGGATACGCAGTATTTT. It yields the protein CASSQPPGSGSQDTQYF.

The chain employs TRBV29-1 and TRBJ1-1; D is possibly TRBD1 (5 bases). V lost 6 bases, J lost 6 bases, and 14 bases lay in between. There are 12 residues in the CDR3. Germline assignment: CDR1 SQVTM and CDR2 ANQGSEA. The CDR3 protein is CSVGFRGSEAFF. CDR3 nucleotides: TGCAGCGTGGGATTCCGGGGGTCTGAAGCTTTCTTT. Looking up the rest from reference TRBV29-1 and TRBJ1-1 gives the full variable domain: SAVISQKPSRDICQRGTSLTIQCQVDSQVTMMFWYRQQPGQSLTLIATANQGSEATYESGFVIDKFPISRPNLTFSTLTVSNMSPEDSSIYLCSVGFRGSEAFFGQGTRLTVV.

This clone was seen once. V usage is TRBV28 and J usage is TRBJ2-3, with 7 bases identical to TRBD2. The CDR3 covers 14 residues. Germline V lookup: CDR1 MDHEN, CDR2 SYDVKM. The junction had 3 bases not matched to a gene; V was cut back by 6 bases and J by 0 bases. The CDR3 DNA follows: TGTGCCAGCAGGCCGGGGGGTAGCACAGATACGCAGTATTTT. Its protein product is CASRPGGSTDTQYF.

This clone occurred once. The rearrangement links TRBV5-5 to TRBJ1-1; D might be TRBD1 (5 bases). This CDR3 is 13 amino acids long. Germline loops: CDR1 SGHKS, CDR2 YYEKEE (reference sequence). The ends were cut back, 2 bases at V and 7 bases at J, with 12 bases in the middle. CDR3 nucleotides: TGTGCCAGCAGCTTCACGCAGGGCGGTGAAGCTTTCTTT. Protein: CASSFTQGGEAFF.

V is TRBV27 and J is TRBJ2-2; possibly TRBD1 for D (7 bases). Germline assignment: CDR1 MNHEY and CDR2 SMNVEV (reference sequence). The CDR3 sequence is 15 residues long. Trimming pared 5 bases from V and 7 bases from J, leaving 17 bases between. In DNA form, the CDR3 reads TGTGCCAGCAGTCCCCGACAGGGACTTGGCGGGGAGCTGTTTTTT. Translating it yields CASSPRQGLGGELFF.

This chain links TRBV6-1 with TRBJ1-1, with 7 nucleotides matching TRBD1. Per the germline V gene, CDR1 is MNHNS and CDR2 is SASEGT. The CDR3 covers 13 residues. The V and J ends lost 3 bases and 4 bases, in that order; junction bases with no gene match: 2. The CDR3 loop reads CASSDGTATEAFF. In DNA, the CDR3 is TGTGCCAGCAGTGACGGGACAGCCACTGAAGCTTTCTTT.

The chain links TRBV7-2 to TRBJ1-3; 8 bases are a match to TRBD1. In germline, CDR1 is SGHTA, CDR2 FQGNSA. The V segment lost 0 bases and the J segment 4 bases; nucleotides outside the gene matches: 11. The length of the CDR3 is 18 residues. The CDR3 region is CASSLASGQGFNGNTIYF. The CDR3 DNA reads TGTGCCAGCAGCTTAGCGTCAGGACAGGGATTCAACGGAAACACCATATATTTT.

The chain links TRBV30 to TRBJ1-1, with 8 bases aligning to TRBD1. CDR3 length: 16 amino acids. CDR1 and CDR2 (germline): GTSNPN, SVGIG (reference sequence). The V and J ends lost 0 bases and 4 bases, in that order; junction bases with no gene match: 10. The CDR3 DNA reads as TGTGCCTGGAGTGTAGGACAGGGTTCGCTCGGCACTGAAGCTTTCTTT. Encoded protein: CAWSVGQGSLGTEAFF.

V is TRBV10-3 and J is TRBJ2-5, with 7 bases that match TRBD2. This CDR3 has 23 residues. The germline CDR1 and CDR2 sequences are ENHRY and SYGVKD. V was clipped by 0 bases and J by 1 base; unmatched bases: 26. CDR3 amino acids: CAISESTGLAAEKDRQLQETQYF. The DNA for the CDR3 is TGTGCCATCAGTGAGTCGACGGGGCTAGCGGCCGAAAAAGATAGACAACTCCAAGAGACCCAGTACTTC.

This chain connects TRBV6-5 to TRBJ2-2; 11 bases map to TRBD1. The CDR3 length is 14 residues. J lost 5 bases, V lost 6 bases, and 2 bases had no gene match. Germline V gene sequence: CDR1 MNHEY, CDR2 SVGAGI. CDR3: CASRGQGATGELFF. The CDR3 DNA reads as TGTGCCAGCAGAGGACAGGGGGCGACCGGGGAGCTGTTTTTT.

V is TRBV18 and J is TRBJ2-7; a possible D gene is TRBD1 (6 bases). Trimming stripped 2 bases from V and 10 bases from J, with 18 bases between. Germline CDR1 reads KGHSH; CDR2 reads LQKENI. The CDR3 has 14 amino acids. CDR3 protein: CASSPTSQGREQYF. CDR3 nucleotides: TGTGCCAGCTCACCAACAAGTCAGGGGCGCGAACAGTACTTC.

The chain has TRBV5-4 and TRBJ2-3; 10 positions agree with TRBD2. J was trimmed by 6 bases and V by 2 bases; bases with no gene match: 6. Germline CDR1 and CDR2: SGHNT and YYREEE (reference sequence). The CDR3 totals 15 residues. The DNA for the CDR3 is TGTGCCAGCAGCTTCTCTAGCGGGAGTATCGATACGCAGTATTTT. Its translation is CASSFSSGSIDTQYF.

This chain uses TRBV7-2 with TRBJ1-5, with a tentative D call TRBD1 (5 bases). The CDR3 has 15 amino acids. The ends were cut back, 2 bases at V and 1 base at J, with 9 bases in the middle. Germline V lookup: CDR1 SGHTA, CDR2 FQGNSA. For the CDR3, the DNA is TGTGCCAGCAGCTTAAGGGGCTTGAGCAATCAGCCCCAGCATTTT. This sequence encodes CASSLRGLSNQPQHF.

This clone was recorded a few times. CDR3 nucleotide sequence: TGCGCCAGCAGCCAACCCGGCGGCAGGGTATCCTACGAGCAGTACTTC. This codes for CASSQPGGRVSYEQYF. The chain is built from TRBV4-1 and TRBJ2-7; a weak D match, TRBD1 (5 bases). CDR1 and CDR2 (germline): MGHRA, YSYEKL. Trimming stripped 2 bases from V and 1 base from J, with 15 bases between. The CDR3 is made up of 16 amino acids.